Included here is one TCR beta chain sequence, with context. The sample belongs to a study of technical replicates of blood from a handful of donors. V was cut by 8 bases and J by 7 bases, with 14 bases left in between. This CDR3 spans 12 amino acids. Germline V CDR1 and CDR2: SGHAT, FQNNGV. The repertoire was sequenced with immunoSEQ multiplex PCR; TCRdb's copy has only in-frame clones and lacks some. The table records about 76,000 clones, roughly 85% of them present only once. The sequence was obtained from a human donor in good health. Some clones in this sample may be carry-over from other donors' samples. J is TRBJ1-2 and V is TRBV11-2, with a tentative D call TRBD1 (6 bases). Sequenced sample: PBMCs. The CDR3 region is CASSSLGAGYTF. CDR3 sequence (DNA): TGTGCCAGCTCCTCCCTGGGGGCTGGCTACACCTTC.